This T cell receptor (beta chain) stems from a study of shared clonotypes between healthy human individuals. Study background: Used for every donor were three CD4 naive, three CD4 memory, two CD8 naive and one CD8 memory plate. Notes on the study in general: The study drew on few donors, limiting represented genetic and exposure-history diversity.

Into CD45RA+ naive and CD45RA-negative memory subsets, the CD4+ cells were split. Some clones are missing from TCRdb's copy, which holds only in-frame ones; the method was immunoSEQ multiplex PCR. The table has about 1 million clones, 75% seen once. As to this clone: Its matching antigen is unknown.

The TCR comes from a man between 18 and 35 years old in good health. The sample comprised memory CD4+ T cells sorted from blood. The sample's subset: CD45RA-negative fraction.

CDR3 protein: CASSLAYLMSSYNEQFF. For the CDR3, the DNA is TGTGCCAGCAGCTTAGCCTATTTAATGAGCTCCTACAATGAGCAGTTCTTC. This sequence joins TRBV7-9 and TRBJ2-1; unclear D gene. The V end lost 0 bases, the J end lost 0 bases, and 12 bases lay between the germline ends. Germline CDR1 is SEHNR and CDR2 is FQNEAQ (reference sequence). This CDR3 has 17 amino acids. Combining the CDR3 with reference TRBV7-9 and TRBJ2-1 gives the whole variable domain DTGVSQNPRHKITKRGQNVTFRCDPISEHNRLYWYRQTLGQGPEFLTYFQNEAQLEKSRLLSDRFSAERPKGSFSTLEIQRTEQGDSAMYLCASSLAYLMSSYNEQFFGPGTRLTVL.